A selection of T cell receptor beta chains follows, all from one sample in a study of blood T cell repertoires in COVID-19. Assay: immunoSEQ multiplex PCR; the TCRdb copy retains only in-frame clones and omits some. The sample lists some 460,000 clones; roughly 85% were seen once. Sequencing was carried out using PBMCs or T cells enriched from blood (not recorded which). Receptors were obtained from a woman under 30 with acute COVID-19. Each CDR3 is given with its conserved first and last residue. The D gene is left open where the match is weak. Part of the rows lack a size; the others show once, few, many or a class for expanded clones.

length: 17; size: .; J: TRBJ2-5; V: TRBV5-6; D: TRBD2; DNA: TGTGCCAGCAGCTCCCGACTAGCCACCCAAAACCAAGAGACCCAGTACTTC; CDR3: CASSSRLATQNQETQYF
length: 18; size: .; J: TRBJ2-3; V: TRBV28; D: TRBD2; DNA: TGTGCCAGCAGTCCCGGACTAGCGGGGGCCTTCGACACAGATACGCAGTATTTT; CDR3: CASSPGLAGAFDTDTQYF
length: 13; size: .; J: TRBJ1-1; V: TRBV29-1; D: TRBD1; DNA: TGCAGCGCCGACAGGGATAGAGGTACTGAAGCTTTCTTT; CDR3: CSADRDRGTEAFF
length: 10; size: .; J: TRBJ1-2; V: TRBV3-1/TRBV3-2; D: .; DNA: TGTGCCAGCTTCGGCTATGGCTACACCTTC; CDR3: CASFGYGYTF
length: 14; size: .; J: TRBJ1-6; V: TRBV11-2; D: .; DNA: TGTGCCAGCAGCTTAGGGGGGGGAAGATCACCCCTCCACTTT; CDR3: CASSLGGGRSPLHF
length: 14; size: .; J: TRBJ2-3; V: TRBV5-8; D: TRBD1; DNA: TGTGCCAGCAGCGCCGGGACAGGGCGTGATACGCAGTATTTT; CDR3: CASSAGTGRDTQYF
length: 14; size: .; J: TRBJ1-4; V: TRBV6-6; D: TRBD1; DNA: TGTGCCAGCAATCCGGGACAGGGGGGGAAAAAACTGTTTTTT; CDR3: CASNPGQGGKKLFF
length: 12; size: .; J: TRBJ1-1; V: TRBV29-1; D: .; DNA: TGCAGCGTATCTGCCGGAGATCCTGGGGCTTTCTTT; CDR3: CSVSAGDPGAFF
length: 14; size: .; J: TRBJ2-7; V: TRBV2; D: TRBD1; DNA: TGTGCCAGCACCCTTACGACAGGGGTGGCCGAGCAGTACTTC; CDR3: CASTLTTGVAEQYF
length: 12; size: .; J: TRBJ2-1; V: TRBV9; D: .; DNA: TGTGCCAGCAGCGCCCCAGGGTATGAGCAGTTCTTC; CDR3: CASSAPGYEQFF
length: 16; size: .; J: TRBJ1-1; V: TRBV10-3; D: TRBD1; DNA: TGTGCCATCAGTCCGGGACAGGGGGCCTCGAACACTGAAGCTTTCTTT; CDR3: CAISPGQGASNTEAFF
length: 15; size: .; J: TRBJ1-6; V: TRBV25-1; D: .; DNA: TGTGCCAGCAGCACACGGAGCTCCTATAATTCACCCCTCCACTTT; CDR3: CASSTRSSYNSPLHF
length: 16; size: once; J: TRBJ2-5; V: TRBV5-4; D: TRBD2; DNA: TGTGCCAGCAGCTTGAGTAGCGGGGGCTACCAAGAGACCCAGTACTTC; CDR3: CASSLSSGGYQETQYF
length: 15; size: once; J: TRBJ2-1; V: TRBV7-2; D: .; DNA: TGTGCCAGCAGCTTAGCAGGAATGACTTACAATGAGCAGTTCTTC; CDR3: CASSLAGMTYNEQFF
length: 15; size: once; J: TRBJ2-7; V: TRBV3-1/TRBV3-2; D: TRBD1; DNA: TGTGCCAGCAGCCAAGAGGGGACAGGGGCTAGGGAGCAGTACTTC; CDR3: CASSQEGTGAREQYF
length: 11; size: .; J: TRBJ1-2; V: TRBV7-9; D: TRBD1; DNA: TGTGCCAGCAGCTTCAACAGGGGCGAAACCTTC; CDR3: CASSFNRGETF
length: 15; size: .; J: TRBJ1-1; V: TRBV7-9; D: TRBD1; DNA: TGTGCCAGCAGCTCTACAGGGGGAATGAACACTGAAGCTTTCTTT; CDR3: CASSSTGGMNTEAFF
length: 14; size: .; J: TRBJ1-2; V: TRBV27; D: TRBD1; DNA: TGTGCCAGCGGAGTACCTACAGGGGCATTCGGCTACACCTTC; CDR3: CASGVPTGAFGYTF